This TCR beta chain was retrieved from a study of blood T cell repertoires in COVID-19 (dated by TCRdb to between 2020 and 2021). Concerning the study at large: Samples from collaborators originated in the United States, Italy and Spain and spanned both the acute and convalescent phases of COVID-19. The prospective study material was composed of cDNA or gDNA derived from T cells, B-cell-depleted T cells, or PBMCs. Deeply sampled blood TCRbeta repertoires from subjects exposed to, actively infected with, or recovered from COVID-19 were included in the dataset. A freely available public database, intended as a resource for researchers studying the immune response to SARS-CoV-2, is where the repertoires were released. Samples were obtained from the ongoing ImmuneRACE study (first 160 participants) and from 1,000 to 1,500 subjects provided by 6 global collaborators. Sample metadata almost always included a de-identified subject ID, COVID-19 status, age in years and sex. Where available, HLA class I and class II types were taken from metadata supplied by the sample provider and were not determined by assay-based typing.

TCRbeta CDR3 regions were amplified from genomic DNA by means of the immunoSEQ Assay, a bias-controlled multiplex PCR. Concerning the study's data processing: Nucleated cell counts per sample were estimated from amplification of reference gene primers within the assay. Sequence reads were collapsed and filtered to measure the absolute abundance of every unique TCRbeta CDR3 rearrangement. Productive Simpson clonality was computed per sample as the square root of Simpson's diversity index over productive rearrangements. Not all clones reach the TCRdb copy of this immuneACCESS table, which keeps in-frame sequences only. Checked studies attribute under half of the gap to unresolved V genes and leave the rest unexplained. D and trimming come from the DNA, and the V and J calls and clone size come from that table. This sample comprises about 180,000 clones, approximately 81% of them detected only once. The top ten constitute 11% to 15% of the sample.

General study outcomes and caveats: Clinical and demographic metadata were provided uncurated, with the amount varying by source and participant.

Concerning this clone itself: Its antigen remains undetermined. No clone much larger than this one lies a single base away; base qualities are absent.

Whole blood was collected in K2EDTA tubes by collaborating institutions according to the institutions' own protocols. For TCRbeta analysis, collaborators shipped samples as frozen whole blood, isolated PBMCs, or DNA extracted from either of those sample types. The source is a man between 18 and 29 years old with active or convalescent COVID-19. The sample consisted of peripheral blood.

The CDR3 amino acid sequence is: CASSLTGSGNTEAFF. The DNA reads TGTGCCAGCAGCTTAACAGGGAGCGGGAACACTGAAGCTTTCTTT. The chain links TRBV7-9 with TRBJ1-1; TRBD1 is possibly the D segment (6 matching bases). Taken from the germline V gene (reference sequence), the CDR1 and CDR2 loops are SEHNR and FQNEAQ. The junction carries 11 bases between V and J, which are trimmed by 2 bases and 1 base respectively. From the cysteine through the phenylalanine, the CDR3 covers 15 amino acids. Only the CDR3 portion is preserved as DNA: 45 bases, with reading frame beginning at the first base.